This TCR beta chain was retrieved from a study of T cells in Graves' hyperthyroidism and ophthalmopathy. Trimming left V 5 bases short and J 7 bases short, with 19 bases between. Looked up from germline, CDR1 is SGHRS and CDR2 is YFSETQ. There are 14 residues in the CDR3. The study, taken as a whole, reports: The model predicted ophthalmopathy a median approximately 6 months before onset. A model built on 13 V-J features separated ophthalmopathy from stable hyperthyroidism. Blood samples included most of the expanded thyroid clonotypes exceeding 0.001.

The sample holds many counts of this clonotype. The antigen remains undetermined. RNA transcripts were the template for amplifying TCR beta CDR3 regions. An initial round of RT-PCR targeting the TCR CDR3 relied on the HTBI primer set. Each CDR3 protein gets one entry after TCRdb re-called the multiplex PCR reads with MiXCR. This sample has around 620,000 distinct CDR3 sequences, with around 45% found just once. The material sequenced was peripheral blood or thyroid tissue (not recorded which). The TCR was taken from an adult woman with Graves' disease, either hyperthyroidism or ophthalmopathy (not recorded which). The chain is built from TRBV5-1 and TRBJ2-7, with a weak D call TRBD2 (6 bases). The CDR3 DNA is TGCGCCAGCAGTTCGGGATTTCGGGGGAGAGAGCAGTACTTC. Amino acid sequence: CASSSGFRGREQYF.